This TCR beta chain came from a study of T-cell reconstitution after alpha-beta-depleted transplantation in children. The study, taken as a whole, reports: Newly produced T cells mostly accounted for T-cell counts and diversity one year post-transplant. Alpha-beta T cells present about two months after transplant were reported to originate from several hundred expanded graft clones. The high TCRbeta diversity at day 60 in some patients came from surviving recipient T cells and thymic progenitors.

Preparing the TCRbeta library involved the use of unique molecular identifiers. In TCRdb, the PCR reads were re-called with MiXCR into one record per CDR3 protein. This sample carries 700,000 to 950,000 distinct CDR3 sequences, 15% to 20% of them seen once, and the ten largest clones take 5%. The table lists this clonotype with a few counts. Its specificity is unknown. This specimen was PBMCs, mostly from graft donor cells, taken 360 days after TCRalphabeta/CD19-depleted stem cell transplant. The clonotype originates from a male patient between 5 and 17 years old who had a stem cell transplant for acute lymphoblastic leukemia, so the T cells may come from the graft donor.

The CDR3 protein is CASSLKGGSRGNEQFF. CDR3 nucleotides: TGTGCCAGCAGTCTAAAGGGCGGGAGTAGAGGCAATGAGCAGTTCTTC. The V gene is TRBV6-9, the J gene TRBJ2-1; 7 nucleotides match TRBD2. The junction had 13 bases not matched to a gene; V was cut back by 5 bases and J by 6 bases. Per germline, CDR1 MNHGY and CDR2 SVAAGI. The CDR3 sequence is 16 residues long.